The following is a TCR beta chain sequence with its context. The sort gate was single viable CD3+CD4+CD8-CD45RO+ cells for memory CD4+ T cells. The data were taken from a study of memory CD4+ T cells and cytomegalovirus serostatus. This table comes from immunoSEQ multiplex PCR, and its TCRdb copy is limited to in-frame clones, with some not included. The sample shows 40,000 to 55,000 clones, around four fifths of them seen only once. Germline CDR1 SGHRS, CDR2 YFSETQ. Deletions cut 4 bases from V and 8 bases from J, with 12 bases between. The CDR3 is 13 amino acids. The specimen sequenced was memory CD4+ T cells from blood. This receptor was taken from an adult in good health and CMV-seropositive. The gene calls are TRBV5-1 and TRBJ1-4; D might be TRBD1 (6 bases). CDR3 in amino acids: CASSQGIEEKLFF. CDR3 nucleotides: TGCGCCAGCAGCCAGGGGATCGAGGAAAAACTGTTTTTT. Supplemented by reference TRBV5-1 and TRBJ1-4, the full variable domain reads KAGVTQTPRYLIKTRGQQVTLSCSPISGHRSVSWYQQTPGQGLQFLFEYFSETQRNKGNFPGRFSGRQFSNSRSEMNVSTLELGDSALYLCASSQGIEEKLFFGSGTQLSVL.